What follows is one TCR beta chain and its context. Antigen: not known. As defined, naive CD8 cells were CD45RO-negative and positively selected for CCR7, with terminally differentiated effector memory CD45RA+ cells excluded. The sample belongs to a study of shared clonotypes between healthy human individuals. Points from the study as a whole: The sharing of about 5% of naive CD4 clonotypes was seen across a handful of donors.

The sorted-subset replicate PCRs were given 150 to 250 ng DNA, which is about 29,000 T cell genomes. Profiled with immunoSEQ multiplex PCR; TCRdb holds only in-frame clones, not every one. The table shows around 600,000 clones, with roughly 98% occurring only once. V was cut by 2 bases and J by 1 base, with 7 bases left in between. The germline V gene encodes CDR1 SGHRS and CDR2 YFSETQ. CDR3 length equals 13 residues. This rearrangement joins TRBV5-1 to TRBJ2-7; D call uncertain. Sequencing input: naive CD8+ T cells sorted from blood. The clonotype originates from a man younger than 45 in good health. DNA of the CDR3: TGCGCCAGCAGCTTCAGTGAATCCTACGAGCAGTACTTC. It is translated as CASSFSESYEQYF.